The 11 T cell receptor beta chains in this list originate from one sample, sequenced in a study of CD8+CD57+ T cells in acquired aplastic anemia. TCR beta VDJ combinations and CDR3 sequences were profiled from genomic DNA. In TCRdb, the reads were re-called with MiXCR into one record per CDR3 protein. The table shows approximately 130,000 distinct CDR3 sequences, with 35% to 50% occurring only once. Material for sequencing was sorted CD4+, CD8+, or CD8+CD57+ T cells (not recorded which) from PBMCs. The receptor source for this set is a human donor in good health, serving as a control.

The CDR3 nucleotides read TGTGCCAGCAGCTTACTGGGGACAGGGCGGGAAGGCTACACCTTC. Translated, it gives CASSLLGTGREGYTF. This chain links TRBV7-2 with TRBJ1-2; 9 nucleotides agree with TRBD1. The V and J ends lost 2 bases and 8 bases, in that order; junction bases with no gene match: 9. CDR3 length: 15 residues. Germline V gene data show CDR1 as SGHTA and CDR2 as FQGNSA.

This clonotype occurred once. This chain joins TRBV6-1 and TRBJ1-1; D gene ambiguous. Germline CDR1 and CDR2: MNHNS and SASEGT. This CDR3 spans 14 amino acids. Trimming pared 5 bases from V and 0 bases from J, leaving 10 bases between. For the CDR3, the DNA is TGTGCCAGCAGTCTCCGGGGTGTGAACACTGAAGCTTTCTTT. Protein: CASSLRGVNTEAFF.

This clonotype was found a few times. A much larger clone differs by one base, so this may be a read error. The chain is built from TRBV7-2 and TRBJ2-1; 8 nucleotides align to TRBD1. Per germline, CDR1 SGHTA and CDR2 FQGNSA. The CDR3 contains 16 residues. V trimming: 5 bases; J trimming: 8 bases; junction bases outside the gene matches: 14. CDR3 amino acids: CASSRRTGWSMDEQFF. For the CDR3, the DNA is TGTGCCAGCAGCCGTAGGACAGGGTGGTCGATGGATGAGCAGTTCTTC.

About this clonotype: Since a much larger clone is just one base distant, this may be a read error. The chain couples TRBV5-1 to TRBJ1-1; no reliable D call. The length of the CDR3 is 14 residues. CDR1 and CDR2 (germline): SGHRS, YFSETQ. Written as DNA, the CDR3 is TGCCCCAGCAGCTCCCAGGAGGACGGCGAAGAAGCTTTCTTT. Translating it yields CPSSSQEDGEEAFF.

This chain joins TRBV30 and TRBJ2-1; no reliable D call. Germline loops: CDR1 GTSNPN, CDR2 SVGIG (reference sequence). Deletions cut 3 bases from V and 3 bases from J, with 6 bases between. CDR3 length equals 12 residues. This CDR3 reads CAWSRLYNEQFF. As DNA, the CDR3 is TGTGCCTGGAGCAGACTCTACAATGAGCAGTTCTTC. Drawing the rest from reference TRBV30 and TRBJ2-1, the complete variable domain is SQTIHQWPATLVQPVGSPLSLECTVEGTSNPNLYWYRQAAGRGLQLLFYSVGIGQISSEVPQNLSASRPQDRQFILSSKKLLLSDSGFYLCAWSRLYNEQFFGPGTRLTVL.

V and J are TRBV20-1 and TRBJ1-1; no firm D call. The CDR3 length is 11 residues. Germline CDR1 and CDR2: DFQATT and SNEGSKA (reference sequence). V was pared by 6 bases and J by 10 bases, with 15 bases between. In nucleotides, the CDR3 is TGCAGTGCCTTCATCCACTCGGCAGCTTTCTTT. It encodes CSAFIHSAAFF.

This chain links TRBV4-3 with TRBJ2-1; 14 bases align to TRBD2. CDR3 size: 15 residues. Germline trimming cut 3 bases from V and 7 bases from J; bases unmatched to any gene: 2. The germline V gene encodes CDR1 LGHNA and CDR2 YSLEER. Here the CDR3 reads CASSQGTSGGNEQFF. Written as DNA, the CDR3 is TGCGCCAGCAGCCAGGGGACTAGCGGGGGTAATGAGCAGTTCTTC.

This clonotype was detected a few times. The chain is built from TRBV6-5 and TRBJ1-1, with unresolved D. The CDR3 has 20 residues. Deletions cut 0 bases from V and 1 base from J, with 24 bases between. The germline V gene encodes CDR1 MNHEY and CDR2 SVGAGI. In DNA, the CDR3 is TGTGCCAGCAGTTACTCGAGTTTGATTTGGGCAACGTCCCGGAACACTGAAGCTTTCTTT. It translates to CASSYSSLIWATSRNTEAFF.

This rearrangement joins TRBV15 to TRBJ2-7; D gene unclear. V lost 0 bases and J 3 bases, leaving 9 bases between the germline ends. The CDR3 loop spans 14 amino acids. Per germline, CDR1 LNHNV and CDR2 YYDKDF (reference sequence). The CDR3 loop is CATSRDTQIYEQYF. Here the CDR3 DNA reads TGTGCCACCAGCAGAGATACGCAGATCTACGAGCAGTACTTC. The full variable domain, rest sourced from reference TRBV15 and TRBJ2-7, is DAMVIQNPRYQVTQFGKPVTLSCSQTLNHNVMYWYQQKSSQAPKLLFHYYDKDFNNEADTPDNFQSRRPNTSFCFLDIRSPGLGDTAMYLCATSRDTQIYEQYFGPGTRLTVT.

This clonotype was counted at least ten times. The V gene is TRBV3-1, the J gene TRBJ2-7, with D perhaps TRBD2 (5 bases). V was trimmed by 6 bases and J by 2 bases, leaving 8 bases between them. The CDR3 has 12 amino acids. The germline V gene encodes CDR1 LGHDT and CDR2 YNNKEL (reference sequence). CDR3 coding DNA: TGTGCCAGCAGAGCGGACCCCTACGAGCAGTACTTC. This gives the protein CASRADPYEQYF.

This clonotype appeared many times. A junction end diverges from the germline sequence, so it may reflect a read error. This chain joins TRBV10-3 and TRBJ2-7, with 11 bases fitting TRBD2. CDR1 is ENHRY and CDR2 is SYGVKD in the germline V gene. The CDR3 sequence is 12 residues long. The CDR3 is CAISQTSGIQHF. DNA of the CDR3: TGTGCCATCAGTCAGACTAGCGGGATTCAGCACTTC.